This TCR beta chain is from a study of T cells in Graves' hyperthyroidism and ophthalmopathy. For the study at large: Before any treatment, at initial diagnosis, peripheral blood was collected.

The sample holds many counts of this clonotype. The length of the CDR3 is 12 residues. Germline V CDR1 and CDR2: SQVTM, ANQGSEA. V lost 7 bases to trimming and J lost 4 bases; unmatched junction nucleotides: 4. It was RNA transcripts that yielded the amplified TCR beta CDR3 regions. HTBI primers were used for first-round RT-PCR of the TCR CDR3. Via MiXCR, TCRdb re-called the multiplex PCR reads, giving one row per CDR3 protein. The sample holds about 250,000 distinct CDR3 sequences, approximately 24% seen once. It was uncontrolled infection, other autoimmune disease, pregnancy or lactation that excluded patients. Out of 10 ml of fresh peripheral blood came the PBMCs.

Source material: blood. The sequence was obtained from a woman in her forties with Graves' ophthalmopathy. The chain carries TRBV29-1 and TRBJ1-2; 9 bases are a match to TRBD1. CDR3 nucleotides: TGCAGCGGATCGGGACAGGGCTATGGCTACACCTTC. This sequence encodes CSGSGQGYGYTF.